The rows below give T cell receptor beta chains drawn from one sample of a study of shared clonotypes between healthy human individuals. The repertoire was sequenced with immunoSEQ multiplex PCR; TCRdb's copy has only in-frame clones and lacks some. The sample contains some 740,000 clones, nearly 95% of which appear only once. Sequencing was done on a sample of naive CD8+ T cells sorted from blood. The receptor source for this set is a man aged 25 to 40 in good health. The CDR3 runs from the conserved cysteine through the conserved F or W. The D gene is left open where the match is weak. A clone size is listed for some rows: how often the clone was seen (once, few, many), or a class if it is expanded.

TRBV11-2	once	NA	TRBJ2-1	TGTGCCAGCAGCTTATATTTAGGGGTGAATGAGCAGTTCTTC	CASSLYLGVNEQFF
TRBV6-1	NA	NA	TRBJ2-1	TGTGCCACCTCTATGGATAGTCGGAATGAGCAGTTCTTC	CATSMDSRNEQFF
TRBV19	NA	TRBD2	TRBJ2-5	TGTGCCAGTAGTAGCGGGACTAGCGCATGGGAGACCCAGTACTTC	CASSSGTSAWETQYF
TRBV27	NA	NA	TRBJ2-2	TGTGCCAGCAGTTTGTTGTTGGGCGCTAATACCGGGGAGCTGTTTTTT	CASSLLLGANTGELFF
TRBV6-1	many	TRBD2	TRBJ2-3	TGTGCCAGCAGTATACAGGTAGCGGGAGCAGATACGCAGTATTTT	CASSIQVAGADTQYF
TRBV7-8	NA	NA	TRBJ1-1	TGTGCCAGCAGCTTAGCCTCTCTGAACACTGAAGCTTTCTTT	CASSLASLNTEAFF
TRBV6-1	NA	TRBD2	TRBJ2-3	TGTGCCAGCAGTGAACAAGCGGGAGTTGCAGATACGCAGTATTTT	CASSEQAGVADTQYF
TRBV13	NA	TRBD1	TRBJ1-2	TGTGCCAGCAGCTTAGAGGTACAGGGGGACGGCTACACCTTC	CASSLEVQGDGYTF
TRBV6-6	NA	NA	TRBJ1-1	TGTGCCAGCCGCGCTTACAGACAGGACAACACTGAAGCTTTCTTT	CASRAYRQDNTEAFF
TRBV30	once	NA	TRBJ2-7	TGTGCCTGGAGTGAAGACGCATCCTACGAGCAGTACTTC	CAWSEDASYEQYF
TRBV13	NA	NA	TRBJ2-7	TGTGCCAGCAGCCCCCAGGAGGGACCAGCCTACGAGCAGTACTTC	CASSPQEGPAYEQYF